Reported below is one T cell receptor (beta chain). The data were taken from a study of pediatric ulcerative colitis. Looking at the study overall: Disease was pancolitis in several and left-sided in two, histology-confirmed.

Trimming removed 4 bases from V and 2 bases from J, with 11 bases in between. The CDR3 has 14 residues. The germline CDR1 and CDR2 sequences are KGHSH and LQKENI. Up to 500,000 reads were sequenced per sample. Measured with immunoSEQ multiplex PCR; TCRdb has only the in-frame clones, and not every one. The sample lists around 64,000 clones; about 80% were seen once. Before the diagnostic colonoscopy, ulcerative colitis patients were free of immunosuppressive medication. The chain couples TRBV18 to TRBJ1-1; D possibly corresponds to TRBD1 (6 bases). The sequence came from a boy aged 5-17 years with moderate ulcerative colitis. The sequenced material came from blood. The chain's CDR3 is CASSLHRENTEAFF. DNA for the CDR3: TGTGCCAGCTCACTTCACAGGGAAAACACTGAAGCTTTCTTT.